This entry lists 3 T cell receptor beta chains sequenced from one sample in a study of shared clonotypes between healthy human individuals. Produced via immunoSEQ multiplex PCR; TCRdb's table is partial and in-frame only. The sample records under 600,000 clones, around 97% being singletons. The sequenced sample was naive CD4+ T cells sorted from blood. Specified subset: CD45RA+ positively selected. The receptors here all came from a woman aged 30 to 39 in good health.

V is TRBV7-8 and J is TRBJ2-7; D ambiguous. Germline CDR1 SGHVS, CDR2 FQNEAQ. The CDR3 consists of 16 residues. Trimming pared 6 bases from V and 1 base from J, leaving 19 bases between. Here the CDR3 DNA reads TGTGCCAGCAGTAAAATCCGCGGCGGAAGTTCCTACGAGCAGTACTTC. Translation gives CASSKIRGGSSYEQYF.

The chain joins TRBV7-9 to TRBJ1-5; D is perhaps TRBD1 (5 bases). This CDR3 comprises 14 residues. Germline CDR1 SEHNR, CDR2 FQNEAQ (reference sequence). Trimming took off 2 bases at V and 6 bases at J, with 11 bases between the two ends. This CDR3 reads CASSLTGVPQPQHF. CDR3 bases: TGTGCCAGCAGCTTAACAGGCGTCCCTCAGCCCCAGCATTTT.

In DNA, the CDR3 is TGTGCCAGCAGTCCCTCGACAGGGCCCTACGAGCAGTACTTC. It codes for CASSPSTGPYEQYF. V and J are TRBV28 and TRBJ2-7; 7 bases fit TRBD1. The CDR3 is 14 amino acids. CDR1 is MDHEN, CDR2 SYDVKM, per germline. V was pared by 5 bases and J by 2 bases, with 6 bases of the junction left unmatched.